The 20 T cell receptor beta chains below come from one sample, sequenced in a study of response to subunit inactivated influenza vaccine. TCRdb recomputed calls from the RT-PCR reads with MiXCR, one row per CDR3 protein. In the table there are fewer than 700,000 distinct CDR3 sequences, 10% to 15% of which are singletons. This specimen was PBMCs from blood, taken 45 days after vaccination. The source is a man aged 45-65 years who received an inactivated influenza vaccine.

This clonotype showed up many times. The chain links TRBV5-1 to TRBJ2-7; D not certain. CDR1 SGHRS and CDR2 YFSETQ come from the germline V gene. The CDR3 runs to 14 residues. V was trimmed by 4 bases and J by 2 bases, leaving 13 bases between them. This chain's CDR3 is CASSTDGPPYEQYF. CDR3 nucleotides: TGCGCCAGCAGCACCGACGGCCCCCCCTACGAGCAGTACTTC.

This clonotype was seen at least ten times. CDR3: CASSYTGGEQYF. CDR3 bases: TGCGCCAGCAGTTATACAGGGGGCGAGCAGTACTTC. The genes are TRBV5-1 and TRBJ2-7, with 8 nucleotides matching TRBD1. The CDR3 consists of 12 residues. The J segment lost 6 bases and the V segment lost 5 bases, leaving 4 bases of the junction unmatched. From germline, CDR1 is SGHRS and CDR2 YFSETQ.

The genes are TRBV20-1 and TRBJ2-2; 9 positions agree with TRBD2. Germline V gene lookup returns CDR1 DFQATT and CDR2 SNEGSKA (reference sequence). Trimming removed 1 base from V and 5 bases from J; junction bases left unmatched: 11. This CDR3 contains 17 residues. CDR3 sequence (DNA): TGCAGTGCTAGAGGGGACTTAGCGGGGGCTGGTACCGGGGAGCTGTTTTTT. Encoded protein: CSARGDLAGAGTGELFF.

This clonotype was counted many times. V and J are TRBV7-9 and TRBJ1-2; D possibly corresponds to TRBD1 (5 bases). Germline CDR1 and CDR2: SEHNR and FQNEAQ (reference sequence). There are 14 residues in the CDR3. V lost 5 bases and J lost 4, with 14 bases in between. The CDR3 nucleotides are TGTGCCAGCAGCACGGGACCGGGTATCTATGGCTACACCTTC. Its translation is CASSTGPGIYGYTF.

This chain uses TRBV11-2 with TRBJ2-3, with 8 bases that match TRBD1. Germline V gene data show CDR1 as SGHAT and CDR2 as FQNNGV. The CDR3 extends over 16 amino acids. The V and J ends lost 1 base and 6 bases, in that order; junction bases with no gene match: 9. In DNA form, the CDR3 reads TGTGCCAGCAGCTTAGGCCGGACAGGGATTTCGGATACGCAGTATTTT. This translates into CASSLGRTGISDTQYF.

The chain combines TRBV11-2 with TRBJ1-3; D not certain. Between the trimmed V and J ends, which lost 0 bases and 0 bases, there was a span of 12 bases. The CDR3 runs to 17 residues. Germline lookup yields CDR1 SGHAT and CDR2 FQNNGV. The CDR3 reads CASSLEGLGISGNTIYF. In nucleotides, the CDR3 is TGTGCCAGCAGCTTAGAGGGGTTGGGGATCTCTGGAAACACCATATATTTT.

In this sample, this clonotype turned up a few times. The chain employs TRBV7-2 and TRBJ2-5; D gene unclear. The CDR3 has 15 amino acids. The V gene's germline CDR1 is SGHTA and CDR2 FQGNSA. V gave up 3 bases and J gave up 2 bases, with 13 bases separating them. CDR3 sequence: CASSFGSSIQETQYF. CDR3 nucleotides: TGTGCCAGCAGCTTTGGCAGTAGCATTCAAGAGACCCAGTACTTC.

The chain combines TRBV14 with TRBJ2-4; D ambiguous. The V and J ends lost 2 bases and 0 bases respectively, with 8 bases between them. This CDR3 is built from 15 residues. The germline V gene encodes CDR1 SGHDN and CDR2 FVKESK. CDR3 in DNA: TGTGCCAGCAGCCAATCTGGGCTAGCCAAAAACATTCAGTACTTC. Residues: CASSQSGLAKNIQYF.

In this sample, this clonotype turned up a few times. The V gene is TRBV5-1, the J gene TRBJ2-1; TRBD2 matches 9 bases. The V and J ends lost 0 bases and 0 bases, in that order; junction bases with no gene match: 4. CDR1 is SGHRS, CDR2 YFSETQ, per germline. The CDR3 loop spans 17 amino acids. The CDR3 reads CASSLAGTSLSYNEQFF. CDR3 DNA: TGCGCCAGCAGCTTGGCAGGGACTAGCCTCTCCTACAATGAGCAGTTCTTC.

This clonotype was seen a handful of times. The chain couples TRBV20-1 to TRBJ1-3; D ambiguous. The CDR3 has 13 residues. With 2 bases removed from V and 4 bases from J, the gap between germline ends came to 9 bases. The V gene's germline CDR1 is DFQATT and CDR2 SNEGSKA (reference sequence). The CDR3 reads CSARKGSGNTIYF. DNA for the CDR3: TGCAGTGCTAGAAAAGGGTCGGGAAACACCATATATTTT.

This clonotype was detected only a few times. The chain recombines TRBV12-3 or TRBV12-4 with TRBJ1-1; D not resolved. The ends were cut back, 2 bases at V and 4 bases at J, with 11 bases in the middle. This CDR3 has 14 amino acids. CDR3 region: CASSLQVVGTEAFF. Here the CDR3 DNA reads TGTGCCAGCAGTTTACAGGTTGTGGGCACTGAAGCTTTCTTT.

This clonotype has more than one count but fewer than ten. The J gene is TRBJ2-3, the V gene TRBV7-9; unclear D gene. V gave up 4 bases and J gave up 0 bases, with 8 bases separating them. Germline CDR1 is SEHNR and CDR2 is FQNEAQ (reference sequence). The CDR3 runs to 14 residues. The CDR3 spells CASSSEASTDTQYF. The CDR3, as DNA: TGTGCCAGCAGCTCGGAAGCTAGCACAGATACGCAGTATTTT.

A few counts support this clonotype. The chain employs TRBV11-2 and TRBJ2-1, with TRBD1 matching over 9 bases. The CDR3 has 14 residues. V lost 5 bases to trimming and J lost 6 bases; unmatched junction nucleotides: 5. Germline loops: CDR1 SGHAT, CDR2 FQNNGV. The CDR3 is CASSGGQGVNEQFF. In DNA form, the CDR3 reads TGTGCCAGCAGCGGGGGACAGGGAGTCAATGAGCAGTTCTTC.

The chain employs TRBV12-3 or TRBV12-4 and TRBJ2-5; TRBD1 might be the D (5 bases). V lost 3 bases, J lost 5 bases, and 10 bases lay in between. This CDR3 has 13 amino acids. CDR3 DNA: TGTGCCAGCAGTTTTTCCAGGGATGAGACCCAGTACTTC. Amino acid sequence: CASSFSRDETQYF.

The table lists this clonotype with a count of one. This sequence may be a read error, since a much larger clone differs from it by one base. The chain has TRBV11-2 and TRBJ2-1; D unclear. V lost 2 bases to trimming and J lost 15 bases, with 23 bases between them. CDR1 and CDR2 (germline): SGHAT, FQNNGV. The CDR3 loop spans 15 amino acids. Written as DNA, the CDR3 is TGTGCCAGCAGCTTAAAACAGCCAGGCGTCCTCTCCCCGTTCTTC. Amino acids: CASSLKQPGVLSPFF.

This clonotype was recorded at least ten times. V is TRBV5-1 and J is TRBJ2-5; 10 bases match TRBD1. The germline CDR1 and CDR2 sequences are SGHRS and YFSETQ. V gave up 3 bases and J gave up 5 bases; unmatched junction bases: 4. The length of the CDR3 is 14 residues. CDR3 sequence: CASSWGTGAETQYF. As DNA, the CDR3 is TGCGCCAGCAGCTGGGGGACAGGGGCTGAGACCCAGTACTTC.

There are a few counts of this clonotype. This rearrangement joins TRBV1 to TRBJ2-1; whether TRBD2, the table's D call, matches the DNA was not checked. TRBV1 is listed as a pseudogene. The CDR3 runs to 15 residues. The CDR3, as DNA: TGCACCAGCAGCCAAGGCCCCTCCGACTACAATGAGCAGTTCTTC. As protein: CTSSQGPSDYNEQFF.

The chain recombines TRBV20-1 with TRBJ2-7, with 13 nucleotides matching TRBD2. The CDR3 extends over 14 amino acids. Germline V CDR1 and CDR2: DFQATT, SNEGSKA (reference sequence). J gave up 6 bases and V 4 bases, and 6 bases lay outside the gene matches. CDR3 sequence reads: CSATPTSGRPEQYF. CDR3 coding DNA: TGCAGTGCTACCCCGACTAGCGGGAGGCCCGAGCAGTACTTC.

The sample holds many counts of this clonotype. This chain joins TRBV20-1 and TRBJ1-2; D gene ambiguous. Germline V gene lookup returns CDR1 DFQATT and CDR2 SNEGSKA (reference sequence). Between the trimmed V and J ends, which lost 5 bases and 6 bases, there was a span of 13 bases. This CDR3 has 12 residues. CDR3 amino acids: CSAYPGSHGYTF. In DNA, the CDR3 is TGCAGTGCTTACCCTGGAAGCCATGGCTACACCTTC.

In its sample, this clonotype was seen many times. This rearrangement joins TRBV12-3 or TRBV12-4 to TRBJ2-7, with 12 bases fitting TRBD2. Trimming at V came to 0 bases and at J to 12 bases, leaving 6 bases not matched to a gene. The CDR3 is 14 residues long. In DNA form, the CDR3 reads TGTGCCAGCAGTTTAGCGCGGCTAGCGGGAGGGTTGTACTTC. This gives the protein CASSLARLAGGLYF.